These 5 T cell receptor beta chains came from one sample sequenced in a study of blood T cell repertoires in COVID-19. Sequencing used immunoSEQ multiplex PCR; TCRdb keeps in-frame clones, though not all of them. In the table there are 300,000 or so clones, roughly 87% of which are singletons. The sequencing sample was made of PBMCs or T cells enriched from blood (not recorded which). These TCRs come from a woman between 25 and 40 years old who had recovered from COVID-19.

The genes are TRBV2 and TRBJ1-5; 7 nucleotides agree with TRBD1. The CDR3 has 14 residues. From germline, CDR1 is SNHLY and CDR2 FYNNEI. After removal of 7 bases from V and 8 bases from J, the junction contained 11 bases not matched to a gene. CDR3 coding DNA: TGTGCCAGCAAGAGAGACAGGGACGATGAGCCCCAGCATTTT. The encoded protein is CASKRDRDDEPQHF.

The V gene is TRBV27, the J gene TRBJ2-5, with 8 bases that match TRBD2. CDR1 is MNHEY, CDR2 SMNVEV, per germline (reference sequence). There are 13 residues in the CDR3. V shed 7 bases and J 0 bases; nucleotides not matched to a gene: 1. The CDR3 bases are TGTGCCAGCATGCGGGGGGACCAAGAGACCCAGTACTTC. Translated, it gives CASMRGDQETQYF.

The J gene is TRBJ2-7, the V gene TRBV28; 9 bases line up with TRBD2. This CDR3 is 14 amino acids long. Germline-derived CDR1 and CDR2 are MDHEN and SYDVKM. V gave up 7 bases and J gave up 4 bases; unmatched junction bases: 8. CDR3 residues: CASNPSGVRYEQYF. CDR3 coding DNA: TGTGCCAGCAACCCTAGCGGGGTCCGATACGAGCAGTACTTC.

As DNA, the CDR3 is TGTGCCAGCAGCTCTGGACAGGGGGCTGGTGGCTACACCTTC. Its translation is CASSSGQGAGGYTF. V usage is TRBV5-6 and J usage is TRBJ1-2, with 11 bases lining up with TRBD1. The CDR3 spans 14 residues. Germline V gene data show CDR1 as SGHDT and CDR2 as YYEEEE. Trimming at V came to 3 bases and at J to 7 bases, leaving 5 bases not matched to a gene.

The chain has TRBV4-1 and TRBJ1-1; maybe TRBD1 (6 bases). The CDR3 runs 17 residues. Germline V CDR1 and CDR2: MGHRA, YSYEKL. V was pared by 4 bases and J by 11 bases, with 29 bases between. The DNA of the CDR3 is TGCGCCAGCAGCCGGATGCAGGGGCCAGGGGACTACAAAGGGGCTTTCTTT. Translation gives CASSRMQGPGDYKGAFF.